This T cell receptor (beta chain) appears in the sequencing data of a study of cytomegalovirus exposure and HLA in healthy donors. Study context: Membership in the Caucasian-associated ancestry cluster was found for 75% to 85% of around 380 genotyped donors.

At sampling all donors were nominally healthy, likely with unrecorded immune exposures. The CDR3 totals 14 residues. Germline V lookup: CDR1 LNHDA, CDR2 SQIVND (reference sequence). With V trimmed by 4 bases and J by 4 bases, 4 bases remained unmatched. Overall study findings and caveats: Later analysis suggested most CMV-associated TCR beta chains were HLA-restricted. The investigators catalogued 150 to 200 TCR beta chains as cytomegalovirus-associated.

As concerns this clone: The antigen remains undetermined.

Primers included in the PCR were 60 Vbeta and 13 Jbeta primers. Here immunoSEQ multiplex PCR was the method, and the copy in TCRdb shows in-frame clones only, minus some. Here the sample spans just over 150,000 clones, approximately 85% being singletons. The rearrangement uses TRBV19 and TRBJ1-5; 7 positions agree with TRBD1. Sequencing input: PBMCs. The receptor was derived from a woman aged 18-30 years in good health and CMV-seronegative. The CDR3 DNA reads TGTGCCAGTAGTACCGGGACAGTAAATCAGCCCCAGCATTTT. Encoded protein: CASSTGTVNQPQHF. Variable domain in full (rest from reference TRBV19 and TRBJ1-5): DGGITQSPKYLFRKEGQNVTLSCEQNLNHDAMYWYRQDPGQGLRLIYYSQIVNDFQKGDIAEGYSVSREKKESFPLTVTSAQKNPTAFYLCASSTGTVNQPQHFGDGTRLSIL.